Each of the 6 T cell receptor beta chains below was sequenced from the same sample in a study of graft-versus-host responses after intestinal transplantation. No cognate antigen is known for these TCRs. Sequenced by immunoSEQ multiplex PCR; TCRdb stores in-frame clones only, minus some. The table includes about 96,000 clones, roughly 90% detected once. The sequences come from unstimulated CD4+ T cells sorted from spleen or lymph node cells, collected before intestinal transplant. The receptors derive from a human donor who received an intestinal transplant.

The chain links TRBV10-2 to TRBJ1-1, with 7 bases matching TRBD1. The length of the CDR3 is 13 residues. J gave up 0 bases and V 8 bases, and 3 bases lay outside the gene matches. Germline assignment: CDR1 WSHSY and CDR2 SAAADI. CDR3 nucleotides: TGCGCCAGCGGGGACAGCATGAACACTGAAGCTTTCTTT. Protein sequence: CASGDSMNTEAFF.

This clone was seen a single time. The gene calls are TRBV15 and TRBJ1-2; tentatively, D is TRBD1 (5 bases). This CDR3 has 14 amino acids. Germline values: CDR1 LNHNV, CDR2 YYDKDF (reference sequence). Deletions cut 5 bases from V and 3 bases from J, with 13 bases between. The CDR3 loop is CATSEGAVDYGYTF. The DNA of the CDR3 is TGTGCCACCAGCGAAGGGGCAGTTGACTATGGCTACACCTTC.

This chain connects TRBV10-1 to TRBJ2-3; no firm D call. V was trimmed by 2 bases and J by 6 bases, leaving 9 bases between them. The CDR3 extends over 13 amino acids. Germline CDR1 reads WNHNN; CDR2 reads SYGVQD (reference sequence). The CDR3, as DNA: TGCGCCAGCAGTGAGCCCCCCGGGGATACGCAGTATTTT. It yields the protein CASSEPPGDTQYF.

The gene calls are TRBV29-1 and TRBJ2-3, with D possibly matching TRBD2 (5 bases). With 7 bases removed from V and 2 bases from J, the gap between germline ends came to 10 bases. Germline V gene data show CDR1 as SQVTM and CDR2 as ANQGSEA. The CDR3 contains 12 residues. In nucleotides, the CDR3 is TGCAGCGCCTCAGACTACACAGATACGCAGTATTTT. Its translation is CSASDYTDTQYF.

The chain combines TRBV7-9 with TRBJ1-2; D ambiguous. The ends were cut back, 2 bases at V and 4 bases at J, with 8 bases in the middle. The V gene's germline CDR1 is SEHNR and CDR2 FQNEAQ (reference sequence). The CDR3 has 13 amino acids. The DNA for the CDR3 is TGTGCCAGCAGCTTAAATCAGGTCTATGGCTACACCTTC. Its protein is CASSLNQVYGYTF.

As DNA, the CDR3 is TGTGCCAGCAGTTGGGACAGACAAGTGAACACAGATACGCAGTATTTT. As protein: CASSWDRQVNTDTQYF. V is TRBV27 and J is TRBJ2-3, with 7 bases matching TRBD1. Germline CDR1 reads MNHEY; CDR2 reads SMNVEV (reference sequence). V gave up 4 bases and J gave up 2 bases; unmatched junction bases: 9. The CDR3 runs to 16 residues.